This T cell receptor (beta chain) stems from a study of cytomegalovirus exposure and HLA in healthy donors. Study-wide points: Highly shared sequence variants in one cluster were likely a sequencing artifact.

The donors comprised healthy bone marrow donors. At collection, donors were nominally healthy, but unrecorded immune exposures were probable. The PCR employed 60 Vbeta primers together with 13 Jbeta primers. The table came from immunoSEQ multiplex PCR; TCRdb's copy has only in-frame clones and leaves some out. The sample shows 150,000 to 200,000 clones, around four fifths of them seen only once. Worth noting for this clone: The antigen is not known.

CDR1 and CDR2 (germline): LNHDA, SQIVND (reference sequence). Trimming removed 4 bases from V and 4 bases from J, with 19 bases in between. CDR3 length: 16 amino acids. The receptor was isolated from a woman aged 50 to 60 in good health and CMV-seronegative. Sequencing was done on a sample of PBMCs. The rearrangement uses TRBV19 and TRBJ2-5; D may be TRBD1 (6 bases). DNA for the CDR3: TGTGCCAGTAGTAAGACAGGCACGGGCATCCCAGAGACCCAGTACTTC. As protein: CASSKTGTGIPETQYF. Drawing the rest from reference TRBV19 and TRBJ2-5, the complete variable domain is DGGITQSPKYLFRKEGQNVTLSCEQNLNHDAMYWYRQDPGQGLRLIYYSQIVNDFQKGDIAEGYSVSREKKESFPLTVTSAQKNPTAFYLCASSKTGTGIPETQYFGPGTRLLVL.